Listed below are T cell receptor beta chains from one sample, sequenced in a study of monozygotic twins with cystic fibrosis. The protocol was immunoSEQ multiplex PCR, while the TCRdb copy is restricted to in-frame clones and leaves out a portion. The table lists about 23,000 clones, approximately 97% of them singletons. Source material: blood. These TCRs come from a girl aged 10-17 years with cystic fibrosis. CDR3s include the opening cysteine and the closing phenylalanine or tryptophan. A D gene is named only where the DNA matches it firmly. Part of the rows lack a size; the others show once, few, many or a class for expanded clones.

d_call j_call v_call clone_size cdr3_aa cdr3_nt
TRBD1 TRBJ2-7 TRBV28 - CASTMRGQYEQYF TGTGCCAGCACTATGAGGGGACAGTACGAGCAGTACTTC
- TRBJ2-4 TRBV4-3 - CASSPSQGGIQYF TGCGCCAGCAGCCCGTCTCAAGGTGGCATTCAGTACTTC
- TRBJ1-1 TRBV29-1 once CSGLNTEAFF TGCAGCGGGCTAAACACTGAAGCTTTCTTT
TRBD2 TRBJ2-2 TRBV11-2 - CASSLRLASSLGELFF TGTGCCAGCAGCCTTCGACTAGCGTCTAGCCTCGGGGAGCTGTTTTTT
- TRBJ2-1 TRBV7-9 - CASSFFPGIYSYNEQFF TGTGCCAGCAGCTTTTTTCCAGGGATCTACTCCTACAATGAGCAGTTCTTC
- TRBJ2-1 TRBV7-2 - CASRPNYPSYNEQFF TGTGCCAGCAGACCCAACTACCCCTCCTACAATGAGCAGTTCTTC
TRBD1 TRBJ1-2 TRBV7-8 - CASSATGIYGYTF TGTGCCAGCAGCGCGACAGGGATTTACGGCTACACCTTC
- TRBJ2-1 TRBV6-5 - CASSYSTASADEQFF TGTGCCAGCAGTTACTCCACGGCGAGTGCGGATGAGCAGTTCTTC
TRBD1 TRBJ1-4 TRBV4-3 - CASSQGPGTGSEKLFF TGCGCCAGCAGCCAAGGGCCCGGGACAGGGTCCGAAAAACTGTTTTTT
- TRBJ2-7 TRBV28 - CASSLGAGLAYEQYF TGTGCCAGCAGTTTAGGTGCAGGCTTGGCTTACGAGCAGTACTTC
- TRBJ1-5 TRBV5-6 - CASSDLTAPNQPQHF TGTGCCAGCAGCGACCTAACGGCGCCCAATCAGCCCCAGCATTTT
TRBD2 TRBJ2-7 TRBV14 - CASSQVGLGLAGYEQYF TGTGCCAGCAGCCAAGTGGGACTGGGCCTAGCGGGGTACGAGCAGTACTTC
TRBD2 TRBJ2-3 TRBV11-2 - CASSLRTSDYTDTQYF TGTGCCAGCAGCTTACGGACTAGCGACTACACAGATACGCAGTATTTT
- TRBJ2-5 TRBV6-1 - CASRKDTLQETQYF TGTGCCAGCAGGAAAGACACGTTACAAGAGACCCAGTACTTC
- TRBJ2-2 TRBV6-7 - CASSYRDTSELTGELFF TGTGCCAGCAGTTACCGTGACACTTCCGAGTTGACCGGGGAGCTGTTTTTT
- TRBJ2-2 TRBV19 - CASSISPAGGVGELFF TGTGCCAGTAGTATTTCGCCGGCCGGGGGTGTAGGGGAGCTGTTTTTT
- TRBJ2-6 TRBV6-1 once CASSEATGSGANVLTF TGTGCCAGCAGTGAAGCAACAGGCTCTGGGGCCAACGTCCTGACTTTC
TRBD1 TRBJ1-4 TRBV7-6 - CASSLIGTGNEKLFF TGTGCCAGCAGCTTGATCGGGACAGGGAATGAAAAACTGTTTTTT
TRBD1 TRBJ2-7 TRBV6-5 - CASTPTGVTYEQYF TGTGCCAGCACTCCGACAGGGGTCACCTACGAGCAGTACTTC
- TRBJ1-1 TRBV28 - CASTTEWGDTEAFF TGTGCCAGCACCACCGAATGGGGTGACACTGAAGCTTTCTTT
TRBD2 TRBJ2-1 TRBV9 once CASSGPVGLAGFYNEQFF TGTGCCAGCAGCGGACCAGTCGGACTAGCGGGTTTTTACAATGAGCAGTTCTTC
- TRBJ2-2 TRBV4-3 once CASSQDHLILTGELFF TGCGCCAGCAGCCAAGACCACTTGATCCTCACCGGGGAGCTGTTTTTT
- TRBJ2-1 TRBV6-5 - CASSYETHLDEQFF TGTGCCAGCAGTTACGAGACTCATCTAGATGAGCAGTTCTTC
- TRBJ1-1 TRBV7-9 - CASSFSGWAFF TGTGCCAGCAGCTTCTCAGGGTGGGCTTTCTTT
- TRBJ2-2 TRBV4-1 - CASSQSKNTGELFF TGCGCCAGCAGCCAAAGTAAAAACACCGGGGAGCTGTTTTTT
- TRBJ2-3 TRBV9 once CASSLRQGASTDTQYF TGTGCCAGCAGCCTCCGACAAGGGGCTAGCACAGATACGCAGTATTTT
- TRBJ1-1 TRBV12-5 - CASARGPANAEAFF TGTGCTAGTGCCCGCGGGCCCGCGAACGCTGAAGCTTTCTTT
- TRBJ2-1 TRBV5-1 - CASSLEGNSYNEQFF TGCGCCAGCAGCTTGGAAGGAAACTCCTACAATGAGCAGTTCTTC
- TRBJ2-3 TRBV7-9 - CASSSTTGLGTDTQYF TGTGCCAGCAGCTCGACGACAGGCCTAGGCACAGATACGCAGTATTTT
- TRBJ2-6 TRBV6-5 - CASSYLVGSGANVLTF TGTGCCAGCAGTTACCTGGTCGGTTCTGGGGCCAACGTCCTGACTTTC
- TRBJ1-4 TRBV18 once CASSGGKEKLFF TGTGCCAGCTCCGGGGGGAAGGAAAAACTGTTTTTT
- TRBJ1-5 TRBV6-6 - CASSPDGVHPQHF TGTGCCAGCAGCCCCGACGGTGTTCATCCCCAGCATTTT
- TRBJ1-1 TRBV7-8 - CASSNGGTEAFF TGTGCCAGCAGCAACGGTGGGACTGAAGCTTTCTTT
- TRBJ2-4 TRBV7-2 - CASSLILLDGGIQYF TGTGCCAGCAGCTTAATCCTCCTGGACGGAGGTATTCAGTACTTC
TRBD2 TRBJ2-1 TRBV7-2 once CASSSGLAGVEQFF TGTGCCAGCAGCTCGGGACTAGCGGGAGTTGAGCAGTTCTTC
TRBD1 TRBJ1-1 TRBV5-6 - CASSVPRGWNEAFF TGTGCCAGCAGCGTTCCCAGGGGGTGGAATGAAGCTTTCTTT
TRBD2 TRBJ2-1 TRBV4-1 - CASSRTSGGYNEQFF TGCGCCAGCAGCCGGACTAGCGGGGGCTACAATGAGCAGTTCTTC
- TRBJ2-3 TRBV9 - CASSVGPNPTDTQYF TGTGCCAGCAGCGTAGGACCGAACCCCACAGATACGCAGTATTTT
- TRBJ2-1 TRBV20-1 - CSARDFGEQFF TGCAGTGCTAGAGACTTTGGGGAGCAGTTCTTC
TRBD2 TRBJ2-1 TRBV9 - CASSVGGGRSDEQFF TGTGCCAGCAGCGTAGGGGGCGGGAGATCGGATGAGCAGTTCTTC
- TRBJ2-2 TRBV7-2 once CASSSGPFFGAGELFF TGTGCCAGCAGCTCCGGCCCTTTTTTTGGGGCCGGGGAGCTGTTTTTT
TRBD2 TRBJ2-2 TRBV7-2 - CASSLTSGRTGELFF TGTGCCAGCAGCTTAACTAGCGGGAGGACCGGGGAGCTGTTTTTT
- TRBJ2-5 TRBV7-2 - CASSLGLPRETQYF TGTGCCAGCAGCTTAGGGCTCCCGAGGGAGACCCAGTACTTC
TRBD2 TRBJ2-1 TRBV7-2 - CASSSLAGGTDEQFF TGTGCCAGCAGCTCTCTAGCGGGAGGTACTGACGAGCAGTTCTTC
TRBD2 TRBJ2-1 TRBV5-1 - CASSYIAGAYNEQFF TGCGCCAGCAGCTACATAGCGGGGGCCTACAATGAGCAGTTCTTC
- TRBJ2-7 TRBV5-4 once CASSLRDQSSYEQYF TGTGCCAGCAGCTTACGGGACCAAAGCTCCTACGAGCAGTACTTC
- TRBJ2-2 TRBV28 - CATSGKTPAGELFF TGTGCCACCTCCGGGAAAACCCCCGCCGGGGAGCTGTTTTTT
TRBD2 TRBJ2-3 TRBV7-2 - CASSEALAGRTDTQYF TGTGCCAGCAGCGAGGCACTAGCGGGCCGCACAGATACGCAGTATTTT
TRBD1 TRBJ2-5 TRBV7-2 once CASSLRDRISEETQYF TGTGCCAGCAGCTTAAGGGACAGGATTTCGGAAGAGACCCAGTACTTC
- TRBJ1-4 TRBV9 - CASSVSTGTNEKLFF TGTGCCAGCAGCGTTTCGACAGGAACTAATGAAAAACTGTTTTTT
- TRBJ1-6 TRBV7-2 - CASSLRGIVYSPLHF TGTGCCAGCAGCTTAAGGGGGATTGTTTATTCACCCCTCCACTTT
- TRBJ1-1 TRBV9 - CASSGREGFEAFF TGTGCCAGCAGCGGGCGGGAGGGTTTTGAAGCTTTCTTT
- TRBJ1-1 TRBV5-1 - CASSPHPLFDRGVNTEAFF TGCGCCAGCAGCCCACACCCTTTATTCGACCGAGGAGTGAACACTGAAGCTTTCTTT
TRBD2 TRBJ2-1 TRBV2 - CASSSGTSGYNEQFF TGTGCCAGCAGTTCCGGGACTAGCGGATACAATGAGCAGTTCTTC
- TRBJ1-1 TRBV19 - CASSDDSYTEAFF TGTGCCAGTAGTGACGACAGCTACACTGAAGCTTTCTTT
- TRBJ2-3 TRBV18 - CASPLGTDTQYF TGTGCCAGCCCCTTAGGCACAGATACGCAGTATTTT
- TRBJ2-7 TRBV28 - CASSLPAVSYEQYF TGTGCCAGCAGTTTACCGGCAGTTTCATACGAGCAGTACTTC